The 30 T cell receptor beta chains reported below all come from one sample, sequenced in a study of T cells after yellow fever vaccination. Each CDR3 protein is one row after TCRdb ran MiXCR on the 5' RACE reads. The sample records hundreds of thousands of distinct CDR3 sequences, around 12% being singletons. The sequences come from PBMCs, collected on the day of the yellow fever booster vaccination. The source is a man aged 25-45 years who received the YFV17D yellow fever vaccine.

This chain links TRBV7-2 with TRBJ2-2; 8 bases match TRBD1. The CDR3 has 15 amino acids. Losses at the gene ends were 5 bases for V and 7 bases for J; bases not matched to a gene: 9. Germline-derived CDR1 and CDR2 are SGHTA and FQGNSA. CDR3 bases: TGTGCCAGCAGCACAGGGGGGCTGGTATTCGGGGAGCTGTTTTTT. It yields the protein CASSTGGLVFGELFF. Using reference TRBV7-2 and TRBJ2-2 for the parts outside the CDR3, the full variable domain is GAGVSQSPSNKVTEKGKDVELRCDPISGHTALYWYRQSLGQGLEFLIYFQGNSAPDKSGLPSDRFSAERTGGSVSTLTIQRTQQEDSAVYLCASSTGGLVFGELFFGEGSRLTVL.

This sequence joins TRBV4-3 and TRBJ1-1; D unclear. V was pared by 0 bases and J by 2 bases, with 10 bases between. There are 15 residues in the CDR3. CDR1 is LGHNA, CDR2 YSLEER, per germline. The CDR3 DNA reads as TGCGCCAGCAGCCAAGATAGCACAGCTAACACTGAAGCTTTCTTT. Protein product: CASSQDSTANTEAFF.

The chain couples TRBV6-1 to TRBJ1-6, with 7 bases fitting TRBD1. Germline assignment: CDR1 MNHNS and CDR2 SASEGT. The CDR3 has 14 amino acids. V was clipped by 4 bases and J by 10 bases; unmatched bases: 7. The CDR3 region is CASSATGVGSPLHF. Here the CDR3 DNA reads TGTGCCAGCAGTGCCACAGGGGTCGGATCACCCCTCCACTTT.

The chain joins TRBV18 to TRBJ2-2, with 7 bases aligning to TRBD1. The CDR3 length is 14 residues. J was trimmed by 7 bases and V by 6 bases; bases with no gene match: 8. Germline loops: CDR1 KGHSH, CDR2 LQKENI. CDR3 coding DNA: TGTGCCAGCTCGCCTACGACAGGGCGCGGGGAGCTGTTTTTT. Amino acids: CASSPTTGRGELFF.

This clonotype was seen a few times. Germline is not matched at one junction end, which may reflect a read error. The chain combines TRBV6-5 with TRBJ2-7; 10 bases map to TRBD1. Germline assignment: CDR1 MNHEY and CDR2 SVGAGI. This CDR3 region has 11 residues. Here the CDR3 DNA reads TGTGCCAGCAGTTCGGGGGACAGGGGATTCTTC. It specifies CASSSGDRGFF.

The chain has TRBV9 and TRBJ2-3, with TRBD2 matching 11 bases. The CDR3 contains 16 residues. V lost 0 bases and J lost 6; bases outside the gene matches: 6. CDR1 is SGDLS, CDR2 YYNGEE, per germline. In DNA, the CDR3 is TGTGCCAGCAGCGTAGGTGTACTAGCGGGAGCTGATACGCAGTATTTT. Residues: CASSVGVLAGADTQYF.

The rearrangement uses TRBV12-3 or TRBV12-4 and TRBJ2-3, with TRBD1 matching 7 bases. V gave up 1 base and J gave up 2 bases; unmatched junction bases: 3. The CDR3 totals 15 residues. The DNA for the CDR3 is TGTGCCAGCAGTTTAGGGGACAGTCCCACAGATACGCAGTATTTT. This translates into CASSLGDSPTDTQYF.

The V call is TRBV2, the J call TRBJ2-3; possibly TRBD1 for D (6 bases). CDR3 length equals 15 residues. Per the germline V gene, CDR1 is SNHLY and CDR2 is FYNNEI. V was shortened by 4 bases and J by 0 bases, with 11 bases between the two germline ends. The CDR3 bases are TGTGCCAGCAGTGCACAGGGAATTAGCACAGATACGCAGTATTTT. It encodes CASSAQGISTDTQYF.

The chain couples TRBV14 to TRBJ2-1, with 8 bases aligning to TRBD1. The CDR3 runs to 20 residues. Germline CDR1 and CDR2: SGHDN and FVKESK. After removal of 0 bases from V and 4 bases from J, the junction contained 17 bases not matched to a gene. The CDR3 nucleotides are TGTGCCAGCAGCCAAGAACCCCCTGCCGTCCAGGGGGCGAAATACAATGAGCAGTTCTTC. It yields the protein CASSQEPPAVQGAKYNEQFF.

This clonotype has a handful of counts. The chain uses TRBV7-3 and TRBJ2-1, with 8 nucleotides matching TRBD2. After removal of 5 bases from V and 12 bases from J, the junction contained 9 bases not matched to a gene. In germline, CDR1 is SGHTA, CDR2 FQGTGA. The CDR3 totals 13 residues. CDR3 nucleotides: TGTGCCAGCAGCCCCCAGACTAGCGTTTCGCAGTTCTTC. As protein: CASSPQTSVSQFF.

This chain links TRBV15 with TRBJ2-3; D gene unclear. Germline V gene lookup returns CDR1 LNHNV and CDR2 YYDKDF (reference sequence). The V gene lost 1 base and the J gene lost 0 bases, with 8 bases spanning the gap. The CDR3 is made up of 15 amino acids. CDR3 sequence reads: CATSRVIHSTDTQYF. The CDR3 DNA is TGTGCCACCAGCAGAGTAATACACAGCACAGATACGCAGTATTTT. Full variable domain (remainder filled in from reference TRBV15 and TRBJ2-3): DAMVIQNPRYQVTQFGKPVTLSCSQTLNHNVMYWYQQKSSQAPKLLFHYYDKDFNNEADTPDNFQSRRPNTSFCFLDIRSPGLGDTAMYLCATSRVIHSTDTQYFGPGTRLTVL.

This sequence joins TRBV7-8 and TRBJ2-1, with 10 bases that match TRBD2. This CDR3 is built from 14 residues. Per the germline V gene, CDR1 is SGHVS and CDR2 is FQNEAQ. After removal of 5 bases from V and 9 bases from J, the junction contained 7 bases not matched to a gene. The CDR3 DNA reads TGTGCCAGCAGCACACTAGCGGGGCTGGGTGAGCAGTTCTTC. It translates to CASSTLAGLGEQFF.

The chain uses TRBV12-3 or TRBV12-4 and TRBJ2-5, with TRBD1 matching 7 bases. V was pared by 4 bases and J by 7 bases, with 6 bases of the junction left unmatched. This CDR3 contains 13 residues. The CDR3 reads CASSSTGVGTQYF. The DNA for the CDR3 is TGTGCCAGCAGTTCCACAGGGGTTGGGACCCAGTACTTC.

J is TRBJ2-1 and V is TRBV6-5; 8 nucleotides line up with TRBD1. V lost 4 bases and J lost 8; bases outside the gene matches: 13. Germline assignment: CDR1 MNHEY and CDR2 SVGAGI. The CDR3 totals 16 residues. In DNA, the CDR3 is TGTGCCAGCAGTTTTTCCTCCGGGACAGGCGCCCATGAGCAGTTCTTC. Protein product: CASSFSSGTGAHEQFF.

The chain joins TRBV5-1 to TRBJ1-6; TRBD1 aligns across 10 bases. Germline trimming cut 4 bases from V and 7 bases from J; bases unmatched to any gene: 8. This CDR3 spans 16 amino acids. Germline V gives CDR1 SGHRS, CDR2 YFSETQ. CDR3 loop: CASSEKTGGANSPLHF. The CDR3 DNA reads as TGCGCCAGCAGCGAAAAGACAGGGGGCGCGAATTCACCCCTCCACTTT.

Only a few counts were recorded for this clonotype. This sequence joins TRBV20-1 and TRBJ2-5; D might be TRBD1 or TRBD2, each matching 5 bases. The V and J ends lost 4 bases and 5 bases respectively, with 23 bases between them. Germline-derived CDR1 and CDR2 are DFQATT and SNEGSKA (reference sequence). The CDR3 covers 16 residues. The CDR3 DNA follows: TGCAGTGCTAAAGGGGTCGAGGGGAACCTGAGGGAGACCCAGTACTTC. Translation: CSAKGVEGNLRETQYF.

The V and J genes are TRBV4-2 and TRBJ2-2; TRBD1 aligns across 8 bases. Germline V gene lookup returns CDR1 LGHNA and CDR2 YNFKEQ. CDR3 size: 14 residues. V lost 4 bases to trimming and J lost 4 bases; unmatched junction nucleotides: 2. The CDR3 region is CASSLTGATGELFF. The CDR3 DNA reads TGTGCCAGCAGCCTGACAGGGGCCACCGGGGAGCTGTTTTTT.

This clonotype was seen a handful of times. The chain employs TRBV5-5 and TRBJ2-5, with 11 bases aligning to TRBD2. The J segment lost 5 bases and the V segment lost 2 bases, leaving 11 bases of the junction unmatched. Germline values: CDR1 SGHKS, CDR2 YYEKEE (reference sequence). CDR3 length: 17 amino acids. The CDR3 sequence is CASSLGVAGGFQETQYF. In DNA form, the CDR3 reads TGTGCCAGCAGCTTAGGAGTAGCGGGAGGGTTTCAGGAGACCCAGTACTTC.

The chain recombines TRBV20-1 with TRBJ2-1; perhaps TRBD2 as D (6 bases). The CDR3 is 15 amino acids. The V end was cut by 1 base, the J end by 6 bases, with 16 bases between. The V gene's germline CDR1 is DFQATT and CDR2 SNEGSKA (reference sequence). The DNA for the CDR3 is TGCAGTGCTAGAGCACCGCTAGCGACGGTCAATGAGCAGTTCTTC. Translation gives CSARAPLATVNEQFF.

There are a few counts of this clonotype. The CDR3 region has the DNA TGTGCCAGCAGTTTTAACAGGGGAGGCACAGATACGCAGTATTTT. It is translated as CASSFNRGGTDTQYF. The chain has TRBV12-3 or TRBV12-4 and TRBJ2-3; 7 nucleotides align to TRBD1. J was trimmed by 1 base and V by 3 bases; bases with no gene match: 4. The CDR3 runs to 15 residues.

This clonotype was counted at least ten times. The chain joins TRBV5-1 to TRBJ2-7; 11 bases line up with TRBD1. The length of the CDR3 is 15 residues. Germline values: CDR1 SGHRS, CDR2 YFSETQ. Trimming at V came to 1 base and at J to 6 bases, leaving 6 bases not matched to a gene. The CDR3 coding sequence is TGCGCCAGCAGCTTGCGGACAGGGGGCCAAGGCGAGCAGTACTTC. Amino acids: CASSLRTGGQGEQYF. The complete variable domain, with remaining parts taken from reference TRBV5-1 and TRBJ2-7, reads KAGVTQTPRYLIKTRGQQVTLSCSPISGHRSVSWYQQTPGQGLQFLFEYFSETQRNKGNFPGRFSGRQFSNSRSEMNVSTLELGDSALYLCASSLRTGGQGEQYFGPGTRLTVT.

V gene TRBV20-1 combines with J gene TRBJ2-7; D may be TRBD1 (5 bases). This CDR3 is 15 amino acids long. V lost 2 bases and J lost 5, with 19 bases in between. Looked up from germline, CDR1 is DFQATT and CDR2 is SNEGSKA (reference sequence). The CDR3 bases are TGCAGTGCTAGAATCGGTCGCAGGGATGTAGACGAGCAGTACTTC. This codes for CSARIGRRDVDEQYF.

The chain recombines TRBV6-1 with TRBJ2-5, with a weak D call TRBD2 (7 bases). There are 15 residues in the CDR3. V lost 7 bases and J lost 5, with 20 bases in between. Per germline, CDR1 MNHNS and CDR2 SASEGT. The DNA for the CDR3 is TGTGCCAGCATCAGCCGGGGGGCGTCTCGGGAGACCCAGTACTTC. This encodes CASISRGASRETQYF.

This clonotype was seen more than once but under ten times. J is TRBJ1-6 and V is TRBV5-1; possible D gene TRBD1, 6 bases. There are 13 residues in the CDR3. Looked up from germline, CDR1 is SGHRS and CDR2 is YFSETQ. V was trimmed by 4 bases and J by 8 bases, leaving 10 bases between them. The CDR3 protein is CASSTDRDSPLHF. Here the CDR3 DNA reads TGCGCCAGCAGCACGGACAGAGATTCACCCCTCCACTTT.

The chain employs TRBV9 and TRBJ2-1; D perhaps matches TRBD2 (6 bases). This CDR3 is 14 amino acids long. Trimming pared 3 bases from V and 8 bases from J, leaving 15 bases between. Germline CDR1 is SGDLS and CDR2 is YYNGEE. The CDR3 DNA reads as TGTGCCAGCAGCGCCCCAGTTAGCGGAGATGAGCAGTTCTTC. Translating it yields CASSAPVSGDEQFF.

This clonotype has just a few counts. The chain joins TRBV10-2 to TRBJ2-7; 8 bases are shared with TRBD2. V shed 4 bases and J 7 bases; nucleotides not matched to a gene: 9. Germline V lookup: CDR1 WSHSY, CDR2 SAAADI. The CDR3 spans 14 residues. As DNA, the CDR3 is TGCGCCAGCAGTGGTCTCGGGAGGGCGTTTGAGCAGTACTTC. Protein product: CASSGLGRAFEQYF.

The V gene is TRBV6-5, the J gene TRBJ1-1; 9 bases line up with TRBD1. Germline CDR1 is MNHEY and CDR2 is SVGAGI. The CDR3 spans 17 residues. The J segment lost 4 bases and the V segment lost 7 bases, leaving 16 bases of the junction unmatched. CDR3 DNA: TGTGCCAGCAATTCAGCCTTTACAGGGGGCCGGGCCACTGAAGCTTTCTTT. It is translated as CASNSAFTGGRATEAFF.

This clonotype was counted at least ten times. The CDR3 bases are TGCGCCAGCACCTCGGTGGGGTCTGAAGCTTTCTTT. This translates into CASTSVGSEAFF. The chain joins TRBV5-1 to TRBJ1-1; the D is unclear. Trimming shortened V by 6 bases and J by 6 bases, and 12 bases separated the two germline ends. The CDR3 runs to 12 residues. The germline V gene has CDR1 SGHRS and CDR2 YFSETQ.

This clonotype was observed a handful of times. The rearrangement links TRBV12-3 or TRBV12-4 to TRBJ2-7; D ambiguous. There are 12 residues in the CDR3. V dropped 6 bases and J dropped 1 base, with 7 bases sitting between them. Written as DNA, the CDR3 is TGTGCCAGCAGAAAGATGTCCTACGAGCAGTACTTC. Amino acid sequence: CASRKMSYEQYF.

This chain connects TRBV10-3 to TRBJ2-2; no clear D. From germline, CDR1 is ENHRY and CDR2 SYGVKD. The V end was cut by 7 bases, the J end by 4 bases, with 13 bases between. The CDR3 loop spans 14 amino acids. CDR3 sequence (DNA): TGTGCCATCAATCCAGTCCTGGGCACCGGGGAGCTGTTTTTT. Amino acids: CAINPVLGTGELFF.